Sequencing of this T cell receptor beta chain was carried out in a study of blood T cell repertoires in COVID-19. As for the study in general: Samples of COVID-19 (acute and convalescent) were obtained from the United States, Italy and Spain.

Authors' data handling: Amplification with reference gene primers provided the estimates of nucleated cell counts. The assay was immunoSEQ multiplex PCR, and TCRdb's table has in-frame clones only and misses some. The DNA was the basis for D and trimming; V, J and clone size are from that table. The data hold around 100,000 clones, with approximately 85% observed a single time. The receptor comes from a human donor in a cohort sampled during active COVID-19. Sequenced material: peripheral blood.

The CDR3 DNA reads as TGTGCCACCAGCACCCGGGAAGGGCTAGCTTCAACAGATACGCAGTATTTT. It yields the protein CATSTREGLASTDTQYF. The J gene is TRBJ2-3, the V gene TRBV15; a weak D match, TRBD2 (5 bases). CDR3 length equals 17 residues. Per the germline V gene, CDR1 is LNHNV and CDR2 is YYDKDF (reference sequence). Trimming shortened V by 4 bases and J by 3 bases, and 20 bases separated the two germline ends.